This T cell receptor (beta chain) was retrieved from a study of blood T cell repertoires in COVID-19. This clone was observed a single time. Seattle patients were enrolled while actively infected and followed longitudinally. Per the original methods: Counts of nucleated cells, estimated from reference gene primer amplification, were obtained. Produced via immunoSEQ multiplex PCR; TCRdb's table is partial and in-frame only. V, J and clone size are those of that table, while D and trimming were read from the DNA. The table shows 140,000 or so clones, with 65% to 85% occurring only once. The CDR3 consists of 19 residues. Trimming took off 1 base at V and 4 bases at J, with 27 bases between the two ends. CDR1 is SGHKS, CDR2 YYEKEE, per germline (reference sequence).

The chain couples TRBV5-5 to TRBJ2-7; D is possibly TRBD2 (5 bases). This clonotype originated in a man younger than 45 with COVID-19, enrolled during active disease. Sequenced: peripheral blood. CDR3 loop: CASSLTPGGVGSLAYEQYF. DNA of the CDR3: TGTGCCAGCAGCTTGACCCCCGGCGGAGTTGGGAGCCTCGCGTACGAGCAGTACTTC.